The 19 T cell receptor beta chains in this list originate from one sample, sequenced in a study of response to subunit inactivated influenza vaccine. Via MiXCR, TCRdb re-called the RT-PCR reads, giving one row per CDR3 protein. This repertoire shows about 520,000 distinct CDR3 sequences, about a tenth found once; its top ten account for more than 10%. The sample in question was PBMCs from blood, obtained roughly 45 days after vaccination. Receptor source: a man between 50 and 59 years old who received an inactivated influenza vaccine.

The chain has TRBV12-3 or TRBV12-4 and TRBJ1-3; D uncertain. The V gene lost 5 bases and the J gene lost 0 bases, with 8 bases spanning the gap. The CDR3 covers 14 residues. CDR3 residues: CASSIRSSGNTIYF. The DNA for the CDR3 is TGTGCCAGCAGTATCAGGAGCTCTGGAAACACCATATATTTT.

The J gene is TRBJ2-5, the V gene TRBV5-1, with D perhaps given as TRBD1 or TRBD2 (6 bases each). Germline CDR1 and CDR2: SGHRS and YFSETQ. V dropped 9 bases and J dropped 5 bases, with 20 bases sitting between them. This CDR3 is 14 amino acids long. Written as DNA, the CDR3 is TGCGCCACTTCGGAACAGGGCGCGGGGGAGACCCAGTACTTC. Its protein is CATSEQGAGETQYF.

The table lists this clonotype with a few counts. The chain combines TRBV5-1 with TRBJ2-7; TRBD2 matches at 7 bases. Germline V lookup: CDR1 SGHRS, CDR2 YFSETQ. V lost 6 bases to trimming and J lost 1 base; unmatched junction nucleotides: 7. The CDR3 runs to 14 residues. Here the CDR3 reads CASTLVAGSYEQYF. DNA for the CDR3: TGCGCCAGCACTCTAGTAGCGGGTTCCTACGAGCAGTACTTC.

This clonotype showed up many times. This chain links TRBV29-1 with TRBJ2-2; no firm D call. The CDR3 is 14 residues long. Germline-derived CDR1 and CDR2 are SQVTM and ANQGSEA. V lost 6 bases and J lost 0, with 11 bases in between. The CDR3 protein is CSVEFPANTGELFF. The CDR3 region has the DNA TGCAGCGTGGAATTCCCAGCGAACACCGGGGAGCTGTTTTTT.

In this sample, this clonotype turned up a few times. This chain connects TRBV5-5 to TRBJ2-7; 8 bases align to TRBD1. V gave up 6 bases and J gave up 4 bases; unmatched junction bases: 12. The CDR3 is 15 amino acids. Looked up from germline, CDR1 is SGHKS and CDR2 is YYEKEE (reference sequence). The CDR3 DNA reads TGTGCCAGCACCCGAGGACTGGGACAGGAGTACGAGCAGTACTTC. This codes for CASTRGLGQEYEQYF.

This clonotype was seen many times. The chain joins TRBV12-3 or TRBV12-4 to TRBJ1-5; 10 positions agree with TRBD1. The CDR3 loop spans 15 amino acids. V lost 6 bases and J lost 5; bases outside the gene matches: 7. The DNA of the CDR3 is TGTGCCAGCAGGGCCGGGACAGGGGCCCATCAGCCCCAGCATTTT. Protein sequence: CASRAGTGAHQPQHF.

This chain links TRBV20-1 with TRBJ2-1; D ambiguous. V was clipped by 4 bases and J by 2 bases, with 15 bases between them. The CDR3 totals 15 residues. CDR1 is DFQATT and CDR2 is SNEGSKA in the germline V gene (reference sequence). The DNA of the CDR3 is TGCAGTGCTACGTCCTATTTATCGGCCTACAATGAGCAGTTCTTC. It specifies CSATSYLSAYNEQFF.

This clonotype was observed many times. The rearrangement links TRBV20-1 to TRBJ2-3; TRBD2 matches at 8 bases. There are 16 residues in the CDR3. The germline gives CDR1 DFQATT, CDR2 SNEGSKA (reference sequence). Losses at the gene ends were 6 bases for V and 2 bases for J; bases not matched to a gene: 13. The DNA for the CDR3 is TGCAGTGCGTCGACGGGGCTAGCGGGTGACACAGATACGCAGTATTTT. Protein product: CSASTGLAGDTDTQYF.

This clonotype has at least ten counts. The CDR3 reads CSARGQVTAAGDYGYTF. The CDR3 DNA is TGCAGTGCTAGAGGACAGGTTACTGCGGCGGGCGACTATGGCTACACCTTC. This sequence joins TRBV20-1 and TRBJ1-2; D is possibly TRBD1 (6 bases). Trimming pared 1 base from V and 3 bases from J, leaving 21 bases between. Germline assignment: CDR1 DFQATT and CDR2 SNEGSKA (reference sequence). The CDR3 consists of 17 residues.

This clonotype was counted ten times or more. This chain connects TRBV12-3 or TRBV12-4 to TRBJ1-5, with D uncertain. This CDR3 region has 15 residues. Trimming removed 5 bases from V and 2 bases from J, with 13 bases in between. Here the CDR3 reads CASSEYNAGNQPQHF. In nucleotides, the CDR3 is TGTGCCAGCAGTGAATACAATGCGGGCAATCAGCCCCAGCATTTT.

This clonotype has only a few counts. The gene calls are TRBV7-8 and TRBJ1-2; 7 bases match TRBD1. Per the germline V gene, CDR1 is SGHVS and CDR2 is FQNEAQ. Losses at the gene ends were 6 bases for V and 4 bases for J; bases not matched to a gene: 14. The CDR3 has 16 residues. The CDR3 DNA reads TGTGCCAGCAGGCGAGATACAACAGGGGCTGTCTATGGCTACACCTTC. Translating gives CASRRDTTGAVYGYTF.

The CDR3 DNA follows: TGTGCCAGCAGCCAAGATCTGCGGGCAGCAGAAGAGACCCAGTACTTC. The encoded protein is CASSQDLRAAEETQYF. This chain uses TRBV3-1 with TRBJ2-5, with a weak D call TRBD2 (5 bases). There are 16 residues in the CDR3. Germline V gene lookup returns CDR1 LGHDT and CDR2 YNNKEL (reference sequence). V was pared by 0 bases and J by 3 bases, with 14 bases between.

This chain connects TRBV29-1 to TRBJ2-3; D gene ambiguous. The CDR3 contains 10 residues. V shed 6 bases and J shed 11 bases, with 12 bases lying between them. Germline CDR1 and CDR2: SQVTM and ANQGSEA. The CDR3 nucleotides read TGCAGCGTCTACCAAGGATGGCAGTATTTT. This codes for CSVYQGWQYF.

This clonotype was observed at least ten times. V and J are TRBV9 and TRBJ2-7; TRBD2 matches at 11 bases. V shed 2 bases, J shed 4 bases, and the junction held 2 bases outside the gene matches. Germline CDR1 SGDLS, CDR2 YYNGEE. This CDR3 spans 14 amino acids. The CDR3 is CASSVGTSGYEQYF. Here the CDR3 DNA reads TGTGCCAGCAGCGTGGGGACTAGCGGATACGAGCAGTACTTC.

CDR3 coding DNA: TGTGCCAGCAGTTACTCGTGGGAAATCTCCTACGAGCAGTACTTC. As protein: CASSYSWEISYEQYF. The V and J genes are TRBV6-5 and TRBJ2-7; D gene ambiguous. CDR1 and CDR2 from the germline V gene are MNHEY and SVGAGI. The V gene lost 0 bases and the J gene lost 0 bases, with 9 bases spanning the gap. CDR3 length equals 15 residues.

The chain employs TRBV5-1 and TRBJ1-1; TRBD1 aligns across 8 bases. CDR3 length: 14 amino acids. Germline V gene lookup returns CDR1 SGHRS and CDR2 YFSETQ. V shed 4 bases, J shed 5 bases, and the junction held 7 bases outside the gene matches. The CDR3 spells CASSMDRARTEAFF. The DNA for the CDR3 is TGCGCCAGCAGCATGGACAGGGCCAGGACTGAAGCTTTCTTT. Drawing the rest from reference TRBV5-1 and TRBJ1-1, the complete variable domain is KAGVTQTPRYLIKTRGQQVTLSCSPISGHRSVSWYQQTPGQGLQFLFEYFSETQRNKGNFPGRFSGRQFSNSRSEMNVSTLELGDSALYLCASSMDRARTEAFFGQGTRLTVV.

About this clonotype: Germline and junction disagree at one end, which may indicate a read error. This CDR3 reads CASSFGSGGAGETQYF. The CDR3 DNA follows: TGTGCTAGCAGCTTCGGGAGCGGGGGGGCCGGAGAGACCCAGTACTTC. The chain employs TRBV7-7 and TRBJ2-5; 10 bases agree with TRBD2. Germline CDR1 SSHAT, CDR2 FNYEAQ (reference sequence). CDR3 length: 16 amino acids.

The gene calls are TRBV6-2 or TRBV6-3 and TRBJ2-7; tentative D call: TRBD2 (6 bases). V was cut by 5 bases and J by 2 bases, with 13 bases left in between. CDR1 and CDR2 from the germline V gene are MNHEY and SVGEGT. There are 14 residues in the CDR3. Written as DNA, the CDR3 is TGTGCCAGCAGTAGGAGGGACTTTCCCTACGAGCAGTACTTC. Protein: CASSRRDFPYEQYF.

This rearrangement joins TRBV5-6 to TRBJ2-7; 7 nucleotides align to TRBD1. CDR1 SGHDT and CDR2 YYEEEE come from the germline V gene. CDR3 size: 14 residues. The V gene end was trimmed by 10 bases and the J gene end by 5 bases; junction bases not matched to a gene: 15. CDR3 DNA: TGTGCCGGCCTAACTGGGACAGACAACCACGAGCAGTACTTC. Residues: CAGLTGTDNHEQYF.